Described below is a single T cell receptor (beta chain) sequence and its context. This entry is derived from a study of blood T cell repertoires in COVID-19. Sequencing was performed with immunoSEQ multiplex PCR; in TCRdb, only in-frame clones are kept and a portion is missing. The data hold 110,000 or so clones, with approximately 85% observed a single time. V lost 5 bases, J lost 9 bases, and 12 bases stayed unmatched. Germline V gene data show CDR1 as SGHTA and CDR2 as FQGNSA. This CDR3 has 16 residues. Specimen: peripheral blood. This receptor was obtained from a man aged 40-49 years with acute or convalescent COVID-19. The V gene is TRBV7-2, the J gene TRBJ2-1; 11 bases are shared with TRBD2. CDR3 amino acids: CASSPIPLAGGGEQFF. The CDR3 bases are TGTGCCAGCAGCCCGATTCCGCTAGCGGGGGGCGGTGAGCAGTTCTTC.